One sample yielded the 25 T cell receptor beta chains listed below, sequenced in a study of T cells after yellow fever vaccination. TCRdb re-derived calls from the 5' RACE reads in MiXCR, one entry per CDR3 protein. The data hold around 310,000 distinct CDR3 sequences, with over 8% observed a single time. The sample consisted of PBMCs, taken on the day of the first yellow fever vaccination. The receptors derive from a man younger than 30 who received the YFV17D yellow fever vaccine.

This clonotype was counted a few times. The chain couples TRBV5-1 to TRBJ1-3; the D is unclear. The CDR3 runs 15 residues. V shed 4 bases and J shed 6 bases, with 17 bases lying between them. Germline values: CDR1 SGHRS, CDR2 YFSETQ. CDR3: CASSPGLFPENTIYF. CDR3 in DNA: TGCGCCAGCAGCCCGGGCCTTTTCCCGGAAAACACCATATATTTT.

The chain couples TRBV10-3 to TRBJ2-1; TRBD2 is a possible D gene (5 bases). Trimming shortened V by 0 bases and J by 4 bases, and 16 bases separated the two germline ends. This CDR3 is 17 amino acids long. Germline V gene data show CDR1 as ENHRY and CDR2 as SYGVKD. CDR3 sequence reads: CAISESISGEWYNEQFF. The CDR3 nucleotides read TGTGCCATCAGTGAGTCGATTTCCGGGGAGTGGTACAATGAGCAGTTCTTC.

There are a few counts of this clonotype. V gene TRBV20-1 combines with J gene TRBJ2-7; TRBD1 agrees at 9 bases. The CDR3 is 13 residues long. Germline-derived CDR1 and CDR2 are DFQATT and SNEGSKA (reference sequence). The V and J ends lost 4 bases and 7 bases, in that order; junction bases with no gene match: 8. This CDR3 is CSAKPGTGREQYF. The CDR3 DNA sequence: TGCAGTGCTAAACCGGGGACAGGGAGGGAGCAGTACTTC.

The CDR3 region has the DNA TGTGCCAGCAGCACGGGACTAGCGGGGGCCCAAGAGACCCAGTACTTC. Encoded protein: CASSTGLAGAQETQYF. The chain employs TRBV7-9 and TRBJ2-5; 14 nucleotides match TRBD2. The trim removed 5 bases at V and 1 base at J, leaving 3 bases unmatched. Germline loops: CDR1 SEHNR, CDR2 FQNEAQ (reference sequence). The CDR3 is made up of 16 amino acids.

Ten or more counts support this clonotype. The chain recombines TRBV27 with TRBJ1-1; 7 positions agree with TRBD1. The V gene end was trimmed by 5 bases and the J gene end by 8 bases; junction bases not matched to a gene: 2. The CDR3 has 11 amino acids. The germline V gene encodes CDR1 MNHEY and CDR2 SMNVEV (reference sequence). CDR3 bases: TGTGCCAGCAGTGACAGGGCGGAAGCTTTCTTT. Translation: CASSDRAEAFF.

V and J are TRBV4-3 and TRBJ1-1; D gene uncertain. There are 14 residues in the CDR3. The V end was cut by 1 base, the J end by 8 bases, with 14 bases between. Germline CDR1 and CDR2: LGHNA and YSLEER. CDR3 sequence: CASSQGLGPLEAFF. For the CDR3, the DNA is TGCGCCAGCAGCCAAGGCCTGGGCCCCTTAGAAGCTTTCTTT.

Of note for this clonotype: Mismatch with germline at one junction end may stem from a read error. V gene TRBV4-1 combines with J gene TRBJ2-7, with D perhaps matching TRBD1 (6 bases). Germline V lookup: CDR1 MGHRA, CDR2 YSYEKL. The CDR3 consists of 15 residues. As DNA, the CDR3 is TGCTCCAGCAGCCATTTTTCACAGGGCTTATACGAGCAGTACTTC. Translated: CSSSHFSQGLYEQYF.

This clonotype was seen repeatedly, ten times or more. The chain links TRBV3-1 to TRBJ2-1; the match to TRBD2 covers 9 bases. This CDR3 is built from 16 residues. Trimming cost V 0 bases and J 8 bases; bases outside gene matches: 8. Germline-derived CDR1 and CDR2 are LGHDT and YNNKEL (reference sequence). CDR3 in DNA: TGTGCCAGCAGCCAAGAACCAGCGGGGGGATGGTATGAGCAGTTCTTC. Encoded protein: CASSQEPAGGWYEQFF.

The sample holds many counts of this clonotype. The V gene is TRBV5-1, the J gene TRBJ2-3, with TRBD1 matching 8 bases. After removal of 4 bases from V and 1 base from J, the junction contained 8 bases not matched to a gene. The CDR3 consists of 16 residues. The germline CDR1 and CDR2 sequences are SGHRS and YFSETQ. The CDR3: CASSTLTGVGTDTQYF. CDR3 nucleotides: TGCGCCAGCAGCACCCTGACAGGGGTTGGCACAGATACGCAGTATTTT.

The chain links TRBV3-1 to TRBJ2-5; maybe TRBD2 (5 bases). The CDR3 length is 16 residues. The germline CDR1 and CDR2 sequences are LGHDT and YNNKEL (reference sequence). Trimming took off 1 base at V and 5 bases at J, with 17 bases between the two ends. Here the CDR3 DNA reads TGTGCCAGCAGCCAAGGTCGGGAACTACGTGGGGAGACCCAGTACTTC. Translating it yields CASSQGRELRGETQYF.

The V call is TRBV27, the J call TRBJ2-7; D not resolved. V was shortened by 2 bases and J by 2 bases, with 10 bases between the two germline ends. Germline V gene lookup returns CDR1 MNHEY and CDR2 SMNVEV (reference sequence). This CDR3 region has 14 residues. The CDR3 is CASSLIGQTYEQYF. As DNA, the CDR3 is TGTGCCAGCAGTTTAATAGGCCAAACCTACGAGCAGTACTTC.

This clonotype was detected a few times. The chain combines TRBV11-2 with TRBJ2-5, with D possibly being TRBD2 (6 bases). Germline CDR1 reads SGHAT; CDR2 reads FQNNGV. The germline V and J ends were trimmed by 5 bases and 3 bases, with 13 bases remaining between them. CDR3 length: 14 amino acids. CDR3 sequence (DNA): TGTGCCAGCAGCCAGGACTACTTAAAAGAGACCCAGTACTTC. Protein product: CASSQDYLKETQYF.

This clonotype occurred a few times. V gene TRBV6-5 combines with J gene TRBJ1-6, with D uncertain. CDR3 length equals 13 residues. Germline-derived CDR1 and CDR2 are MNHEY and SVGAGI. Deletions cut 0 bases from V and 10 bases from J, with 7 bases between. CDR3 protein: CASSYSQSSPLHF. Written as DNA, the CDR3 is TGTGCCAGCAGTTACTCACAGAGCTCACCCCTCCACTTT.

This chain connects TRBV5-1 to TRBJ2-3; D is undetermined. Germline V gene lookup returns CDR1 SGHRS and CDR2 YFSETQ. Between the trimmed V and J ends, which lost 2 bases and 6 bases, there was a span of 10 bases. The CDR3 covers 13 residues. DNA for the CDR3: TGCGCCAGCAGCTTCGAACTATGGGATACGCAGTATTTT. Its translation is CASSFELWDTQYF. The full variable domain, with the rest looked up from reference TRBV5-1 and TRBJ2-3, is KAGVTQTPRYLIKTRGQQVTLSCSPISGHRSVSWYQQTPGQGLQFLFEYFSETQRNKGNFPGRFSGRQFSNSRSEMNVSTLELGDSALYLCASSFELWDTQYFGPGTRLTVL.

This clonotype showed up just a few times. CDR3 in amino acids: CASSPRLANTGELFF. The DNA for the CDR3 is TGTGCCAGTTCCCCGCGACTGGCGAACACCGGGGAGCTGTTTTTT. This chain links TRBV7-2 with TRBJ2-2, with D unclear. CDR1 is SGHTA and CDR2 is FQGNSA in the germline V gene. With 9 bases removed from V and 0 bases from J, the gap between germline ends came to 14 bases. The CDR3 spans 15 residues.

This clonotype occurred many times. The genes are TRBV5-1 and TRBJ2-1, with a weak D call TRBD1 (7 bases). With 3 bases removed from V and 12 bases from J, the gap between germline ends came to 25 bases. The length of the CDR3 is 16 residues. Germline loops: CDR1 SGHRS, CDR2 YFSETQ. CDR3 amino acids: CASSSVQGTAQGGQFF. In DNA, the CDR3 is TGCGCCAGCAGCTCTGTACAGGGAACCGCGCAGGGGGGGCAGTTCTTC.

The rearrangement uses TRBV7-2 and TRBJ2-7, with 11 bases matching TRBD1. There are 15 residues in the CDR3. The V and J ends lost 5 bases and 2 bases, in that order; junction bases with no gene match: 5. CDR1 is SGHTA and CDR2 is FQGNSA in the germline V gene. The CDR3 sequence is CASSPSGQGAYEQYF. The CDR3, as DNA: TGTGCCAGCAGCCCCTCGGGACAGGGGGCCTACGAGCAGTACTTC.

The J gene is TRBJ2-5, the V gene TRBV5-1; unclear D gene. The germline V gene encodes CDR1 SGHRS and CDR2 YFSETQ. The CDR3 has 12 residues. V dropped 5 bases and J dropped 1 base, with 6 bases sitting between them. For the CDR3, the DNA is TGCGCCAGCAGTGACTTCCAAGAGACCCAGTACTTC. Translating it yields CASSDFQETQYF.

V usage is TRBV5-1 and J usage is TRBJ2-5; 10 bases are shared with TRBD2. From germline, CDR1 is SGHRS and CDR2 YFSETQ. The CDR3 consists of 14 residues. Trimming removed 3 bases from V and 3 bases from J; junction bases left unmatched: 2. Written as DNA, the CDR3 is TGCGCCAGCAGCTCCGGACTAGCGGAAGAGACCCAGTACTTC. Protein: CASSSGLAEETQYF. Together with reference TRBV5-1 and TRBJ2-5, the CDR3 gives the full variable domain: KAGVTQTPRYLIKTRGQQVTLSCSPISGHRSVSWYQQTPGQGLQFLFEYFSETQRNKGNFPGRFSGRQFSNSRSEMNVSTLELGDSALYLCASSSGLAEETQYFGPGTRLLVL.

This clonotype was counted many times. The chain links TRBV10-3 to TRBJ1-6; D is possibly TRBD1 (5 bases). The CDR3 has 14 residues. V was pared by 7 bases and J by 6 bases, with 13 bases between. CDR1 is ENHRY and CDR2 is SYGVKD in the germline V gene. The CDR3 sequence is CAITQGGINSPLHF. The CDR3 DNA is TGTGCCATCACCCAGGGTGGGATTAATTCACCCCTCCACTTT.

In this sample, this clonotype turned up a few times. V gene TRBV11-3 combines with J gene TRBJ2-2; 9 nucleotides agree with TRBD1. CDR1 and CDR2 (germline): SGHNT, YENEEA. Trimming removed 1 base from V and 6 bases from J; junction bases left unmatched: 3. The CDR3 loop spans 15 amino acids. CDR3: CASSLGTGEAGELFF. The CDR3 coding sequence is TGTGCCAGCAGCTTAGGGACAGGGGAGGCCGGGGAGCTGTTTTTT.

This clonotype has just a few counts. The chain is built from TRBV24-1 and TRBJ2-3, with TRBD2 matching 8 bases. CDR1 is KGHDR, CDR2 SFDVKD, per germline. The CDR3 covers 14 residues. V lost 0 bases, J lost 7 bases, and 2 bases stayed unmatched. The CDR3 bases are TGTGCCACCAGTGATTTGCGGGGGGGACATACGCAGTATTTT. Translated, it gives CATSDLRGGHTQYF.

This clonotype was seen more than once but under ten times. This chain uses TRBV4-3 with TRBJ2-3, with D unresolved. The length of the CDR3 is 18 residues. Trimming took 0 bases from V and 5 from J, leaving 21 bases between them. CDR1 and CDR2 from the germline V gene are LGHNA and YSLEER. The chain's CDR3 is CASSQDVAAGRAGDTQYF. The DNA for the CDR3 is TGCGCCAGCAGCCAAGACGTCGCGGCAGGCCGGGCAGGAGATACGCAGTATTTT.

This chain joins TRBV6-2 or TRBV6-3 and TRBJ1-1; no definite D call. Germline CDR1 MNHEY, CDR2 SVGEGT. V shed 2 bases and J shed 8 bases, with 6 bases lying between them. There are 11 residues in the CDR3. The CDR3 DNA reads TGTGCCAGCAGTTACGCGTTCGAAGCTTTCTTT. The encoded protein is CASSYAFEAFF.

The rearrangement links TRBV27 to TRBJ2-3; D is undetermined. The V gene lost 3 bases and the J gene lost 4 bases, with 5 bases spanning the gap. The V gene's germline CDR1 is MNHEY and CDR2 SMNVEV (reference sequence). CDR3 length: 12 amino acids. CDR3: CASSFRPDTQYF. CDR3 DNA: TGTGCCAGCAGTTTCAGGCCAGATACGCAGTATTTT.